The subject of this entry is one TCR beta chain. Its antigen remains unknown. What was sequenced were expressed TCRB transcripts, since all of the isolated RNA had been reverse transcribed. The read count averaged approximately 3.5 million across naive, central memory and regulatory T cell samples. Sequenced by immunoSEQ multiplex PCR; TCRdb stores in-frame clones only, minus some. The sample consists of roughly 450,000 clones, about an eighth of them appearing once. This entry belongs to a study of beta chain features in type 1 diabetes. Study-wide results and limits: A cDNA-based sequencing approach could over-represent cells with high TCR expression. Insertions at VDJ junctions were less frequent in type 1 diabetes patients. These patients also deleted more nucleotides at the same junctions.

Central memory, naive, regulatory and stem cell-like memory CD4+ cells were sorted by CD45RO/CCR7/CD25/CD127/CD95/CD27. Sequencing input: naive CD4+ T cells from blood. The TCR comes from a woman between 18 and 29 years old in good health.

The CDR3 DNA reads TGTGCCAGCAGTGAAGGAGACACGCTCCCCTACGAGCAGTACGTC. Translation: CASSEGDTLPYEQYV. The chain has TRBV6-1 and TRBJ2-7; no clear D gene. The germline gives CDR1 MNHNS, CDR2 SASEGT. V was trimmed by 1 base and J by 2 bases, leaving 12 bases between them. CDR3 length equals 15 residues.